The source of this T cell receptor beta chain is a study of cytomegalovirus exposure and HLA in healthy donors. The PCR employed 60 Vbeta primers together with 13 Jbeta primers. Profiled with immunoSEQ multiplex PCR; TCRdb holds only in-frame clones, not every one. The data hold approximately 210,000 clones, with about 77% observed a single time. This clone has just a few counts. Its antigen is unknown. The CDR3 loop spans 14 amino acids. Germline CDR1 MNHNS, CDR2 SASEGT. V was clipped by 7 bases and J by 13 bases, with 20 bases between them. General study results and limits: Confirmation was obtained in vitro that a few CMV-associated chains are specific for CMV antigens.

The TCR sequence derives from a woman aged 25 to 39 in good health and CMV-seropositive. Specimen: PBMCs. This rearrangement joins TRBV6-1 to TRBJ1-6; tentative D call: TRBD1 (5 bases). The CDR3 DNA reads as TGTGCCAGCACCCGGTTGGCAGGAGGGGCCCCCCTCCACTTT. Protein product: CASTRLAGGAPLHF.